This TCR beta chain came from a study of blood T cell repertoires in COVID-19. Germline lookup yields CDR1 MDHEN and CDR2 SYDVKM. CDR3 length equals 15 residues. The ends lost 4 bases at V and 4 bases at J; junction bases unmatched: 6. Original methodology: Researchers report that nucleated cell counts were estimated from reference gene primer amplification. Sequenced by immunoSEQ multiplex PCR; TCRdb stores in-frame clones only, minus some. D and trimming were read from the DNA, whereas the V and J calls and clone size are those reported in that table. The top ten clones hold roughly 1.8% of a sample with about 440,000 clones, roughly 85% of them seen once. Those enrolled, adults aged roughly 18 to 89 years, came from about two dozen US areas.

Sequenced input: PBMCs or T cells enriched from blood (not recorded which). The J gene is TRBJ2-3, the V gene TRBV28; 9 bases map to TRBD2. This clonotype was obtained from a young woman with acute COVID-19. The CDR3, as DNA: TGTGCCAGCAGTTGGGTAGCGGGAGTGTCAGATACGCAGTATTTT. Its protein is CASSWVAGVSDTQYF. Using reference TRBV28 and TRBJ2-3 for the parts outside the CDR3, the full variable domain is DVKVTQSSRYLVKRTGEKVFLECVQDMDHENMFWYRQDPGLGLRLIYFSYDVKMKEKGDIPEGYSVSREKKERFSLILESASTNQTSMYLCASSWVAGVSDTQYFGPGTRLTVL.